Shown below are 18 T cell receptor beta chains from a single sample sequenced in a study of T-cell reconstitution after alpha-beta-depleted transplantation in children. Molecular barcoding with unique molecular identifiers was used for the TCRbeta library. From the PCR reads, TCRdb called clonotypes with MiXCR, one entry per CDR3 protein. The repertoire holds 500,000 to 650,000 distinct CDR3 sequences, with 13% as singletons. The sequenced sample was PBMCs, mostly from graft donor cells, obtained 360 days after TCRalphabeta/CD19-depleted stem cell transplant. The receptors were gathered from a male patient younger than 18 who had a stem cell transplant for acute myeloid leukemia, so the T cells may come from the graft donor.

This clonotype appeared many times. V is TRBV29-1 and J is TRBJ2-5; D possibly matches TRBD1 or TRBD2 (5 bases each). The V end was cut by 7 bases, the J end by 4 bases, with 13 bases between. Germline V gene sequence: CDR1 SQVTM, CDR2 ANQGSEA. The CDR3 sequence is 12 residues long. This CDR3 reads CSGGMRGETQYF. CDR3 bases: TGCAGCGGTGGTATGAGGGGAGAGACCCAGTACTTC.

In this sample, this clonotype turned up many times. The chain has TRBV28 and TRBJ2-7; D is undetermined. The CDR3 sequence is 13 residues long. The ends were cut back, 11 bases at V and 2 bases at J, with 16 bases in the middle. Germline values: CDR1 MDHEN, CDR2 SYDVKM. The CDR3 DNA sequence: TGTGCCTGCCGGGCCCCCGGACCCTACGAGCAGTACTTC. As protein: CACRAPGPYEQYF.

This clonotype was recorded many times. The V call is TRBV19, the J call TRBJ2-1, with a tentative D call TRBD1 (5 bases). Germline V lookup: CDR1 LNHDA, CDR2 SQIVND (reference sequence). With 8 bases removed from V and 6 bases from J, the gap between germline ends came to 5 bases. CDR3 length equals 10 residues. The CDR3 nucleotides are TGTGCCAGTGGGGCCAATGAGCAGTTCTTC. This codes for CASGANEQFF.

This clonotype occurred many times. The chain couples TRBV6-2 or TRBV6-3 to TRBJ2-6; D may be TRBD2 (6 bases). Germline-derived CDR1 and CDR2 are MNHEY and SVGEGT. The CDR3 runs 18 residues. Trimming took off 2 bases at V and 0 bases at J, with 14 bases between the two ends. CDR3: CASSYLSGGTSGANVLTF. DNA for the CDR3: TGTGCCAGCAGTTACCTTTCCGGGGGTACCTCTGGGGCCAACGTCCTGACTTTC.

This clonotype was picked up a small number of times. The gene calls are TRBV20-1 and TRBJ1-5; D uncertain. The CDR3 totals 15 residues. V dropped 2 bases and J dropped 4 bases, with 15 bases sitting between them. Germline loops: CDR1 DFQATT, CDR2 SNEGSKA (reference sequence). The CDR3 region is CSARPRAPINQPQHF. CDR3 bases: TGCAGTGCTAGACCCCGGGCCCCAATAAATCAGCCCCAGCATTTT.

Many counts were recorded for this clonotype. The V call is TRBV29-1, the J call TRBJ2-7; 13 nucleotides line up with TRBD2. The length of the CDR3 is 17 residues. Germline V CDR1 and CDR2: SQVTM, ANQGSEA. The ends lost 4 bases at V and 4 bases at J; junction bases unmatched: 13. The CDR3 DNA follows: TGCAGCGTTGTCCCCGGACTAGCGGGAGTGTCGAGATACGAGCAGTACTTC. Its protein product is CSVVPGLAGVSRYEQYF.

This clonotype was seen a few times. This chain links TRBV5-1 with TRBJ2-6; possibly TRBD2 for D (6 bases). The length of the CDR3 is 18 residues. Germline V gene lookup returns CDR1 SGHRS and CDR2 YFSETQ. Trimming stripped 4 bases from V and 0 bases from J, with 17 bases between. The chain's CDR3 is CASSRAGRNLSGANVLTF. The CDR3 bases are TGCGCCAGCAGCCGGGCGGGACGCAATCTCTCTGGGGCCAACGTCCTGACTTTC.

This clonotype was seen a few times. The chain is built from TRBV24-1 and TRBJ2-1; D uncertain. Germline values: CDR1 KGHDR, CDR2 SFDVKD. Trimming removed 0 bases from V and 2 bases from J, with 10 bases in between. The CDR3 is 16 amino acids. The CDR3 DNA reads TGTGCCACCAGTGATTTGATAACCGAAACCTACAATGAGCAGTTCTTC. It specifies CATSDLITETYNEQFF.

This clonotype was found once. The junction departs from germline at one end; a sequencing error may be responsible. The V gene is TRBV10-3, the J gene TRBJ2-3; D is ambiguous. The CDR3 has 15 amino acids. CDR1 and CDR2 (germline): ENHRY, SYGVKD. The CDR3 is CAISETMGSTDKQYF. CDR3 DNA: TGTGCCATCAGTGAGACAATGGGTAGCACAGATAAGCAGTATTTT.

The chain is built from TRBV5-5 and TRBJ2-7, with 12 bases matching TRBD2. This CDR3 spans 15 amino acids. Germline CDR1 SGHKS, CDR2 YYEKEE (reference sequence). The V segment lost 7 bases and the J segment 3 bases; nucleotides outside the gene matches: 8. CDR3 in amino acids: CASDALAGGSYEQYF. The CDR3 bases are TGTGCCAGCGACGCACTAGCGGGAGGAAGCTACGAGCAGTACTTC.

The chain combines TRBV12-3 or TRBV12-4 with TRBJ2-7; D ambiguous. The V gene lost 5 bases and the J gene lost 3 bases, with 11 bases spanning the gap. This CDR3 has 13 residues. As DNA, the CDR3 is TGTGCCAGCAGTACACGGATTAACTACGAGCAGTACTTC. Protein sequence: CASSTRINYEQYF.

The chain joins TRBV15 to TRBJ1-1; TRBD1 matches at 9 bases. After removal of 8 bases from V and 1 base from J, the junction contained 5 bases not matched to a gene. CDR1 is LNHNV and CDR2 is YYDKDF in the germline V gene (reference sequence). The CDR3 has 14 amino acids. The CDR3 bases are TGTGCCACCCAAAAGGACAGGGGGAACACTGAAGCTTTCTTT. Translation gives CATQKDRGNTEAFF.

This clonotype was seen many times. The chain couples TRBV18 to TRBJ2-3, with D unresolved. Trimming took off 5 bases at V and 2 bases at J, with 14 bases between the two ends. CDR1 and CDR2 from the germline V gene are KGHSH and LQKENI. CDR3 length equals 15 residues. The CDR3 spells CASSSLLPNTDTQYF. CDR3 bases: TGTGCCAGCTCATCATTACTTCCAAACACAGATACGCAGTATTTT.

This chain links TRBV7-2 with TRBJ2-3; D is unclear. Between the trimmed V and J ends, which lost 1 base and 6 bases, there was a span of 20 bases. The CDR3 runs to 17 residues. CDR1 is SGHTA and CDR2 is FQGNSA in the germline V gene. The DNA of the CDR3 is TGTGCCAGCAGCTTAGGGGTCACGGCCCTAATCGACGATACGCAGTATTTT. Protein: CASSLGVTALIDDTQYF.

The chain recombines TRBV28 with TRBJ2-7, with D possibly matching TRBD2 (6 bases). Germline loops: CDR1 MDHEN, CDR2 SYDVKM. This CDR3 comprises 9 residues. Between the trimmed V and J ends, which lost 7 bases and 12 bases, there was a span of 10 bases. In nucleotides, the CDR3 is TGTGCCAGCAACCGGGGAGGGTACGTC. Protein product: CASNRGGYV.

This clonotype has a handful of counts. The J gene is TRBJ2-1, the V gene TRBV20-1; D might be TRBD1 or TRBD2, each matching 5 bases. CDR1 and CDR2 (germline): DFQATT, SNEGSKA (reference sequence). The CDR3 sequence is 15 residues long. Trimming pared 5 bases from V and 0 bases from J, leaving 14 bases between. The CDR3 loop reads CSAGFRGGSYNEQFF. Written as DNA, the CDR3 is TGCAGTGCTGGGTTTCGGGGCGGCTCCTACAATGAGCAGTTCTTC.

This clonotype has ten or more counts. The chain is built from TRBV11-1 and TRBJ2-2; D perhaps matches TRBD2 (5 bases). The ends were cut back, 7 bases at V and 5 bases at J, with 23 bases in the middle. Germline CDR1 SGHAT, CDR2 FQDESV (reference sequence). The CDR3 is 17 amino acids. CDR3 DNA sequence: TGTGCCAGCACTTCCCAAAGCTGGGGAGATCTAACCGGGGAGCTGTTTTTT. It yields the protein CASTSQSWGDLTGELFF.

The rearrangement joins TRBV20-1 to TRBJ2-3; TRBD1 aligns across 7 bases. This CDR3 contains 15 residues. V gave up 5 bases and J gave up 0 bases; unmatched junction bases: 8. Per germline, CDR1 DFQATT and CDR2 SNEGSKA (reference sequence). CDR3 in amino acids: CSALTGERSTDTQYF. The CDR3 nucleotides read TGCAGTGCTTTAACAGGGGAGAGGAGCACAGATACGCAGTATTTT.